The clone carrying this TCR beta chain was recorded many times. The target antigen is unknown. V lost 3 bases, J lost 9 bases, and 18 bases lay in between. CDR3 length: 16 residues. CDR1 and CDR2 from the germline V gene are KGHSH and LQKENI. In making TCR cDNA, 5'RACE template switching added a universal primer site and UMIs to it. TCRdb passed the 5' RACE reads through MiXCR, listing each CDR3 protein once. The sample holds under 200,000 distinct CDR3 sequences; around 7.2% are singletons and the top ten take more than 2%. The data are from a study of T cells after yellow fever vaccination. Study-level background: The authors prepared low-cell-number fractions using SMART-Seq v4 Ultra Low Input.

Study-wide results and limits: The bulk population could contribute abundant contaminating clonotypes to FACS-sorted repertoires. Booster samples showed a return of most primary-vaccination clones (approximately 95% CD4, about 87% CD8).

The rearrangement joins TRBV18 to TRBJ1-6; TRBD1 might be the D (6 bases). The receptor was derived from a man between 18 and 35 years old who received the YFV17D yellow fever vaccine. The material sequenced was CD4+ T cells sorted from PBMCs, taken less than 6 days after the first yellow fever vaccination. CDR3 protein: CASSPGGAGLSSPLHF. Written as DNA, the CDR3 is TGTGCCAGCTCACCGGGGGGCGCAGGCCTAAGTTCACCCCTCCACTTT.